The 8 T cell receptor beta chains below all came from one sample that was sequenced in a study of blood T cell repertoires in COVID-19. This table comes from immunoSEQ multiplex PCR, and its TCRdb copy is limited to in-frame clones, with some not included. Of about 70,000 clones listed, 88% are singletons. Sample: peripheral blood. The receptors here all came from a human donor in a cohort sampled during active COVID-19.

This clone was counted between two and nine times. The J gene is TRBJ1-2, the V gene TRBV6-6; 7 nucleotides line up with TRBD1. The CDR3 sequence is 16 residues long. CDR1 is MNHNY and CDR2 is SVGAGI in the germline V gene (reference sequence). V was pared by 10 bases and J by 2 bases, with 16 bases of the junction left unmatched. CDR3 sequence reads: CATQVFGDRRNYGYTF. In DNA, the CDR3 is TGTGCCACCCAGGTGTTCGGGGACAGAAGAAACTATGGCTACACCTTC.

This clone was counted between two and nine times. The V call is TRBV9, the J call TRBJ2-3; D not certain. V shed 4 bases and J shed 2 bases, with 2 bases lying between them. CDR1 and CDR2 from the germline V gene are SGDLS and YYNGEE. CDR3 length equals 11 residues. CDR3 sequence: CASSLTDTQYF. The CDR3 DNA follows: TGTGCCAGCAGCCTCACAGATACGCAGTATTTT.

This clone was seen a few times. V is TRBV9 and J is TRBJ1-1, with D possibly being TRBD1 (6 bases). Germline loops: CDR1 SGDLS, CDR2 YYNGEE. The CDR3 runs to 16 residues. Trimming took off 0 bases at V and 1 base at J, with 13 bases between the two ends. The CDR3 sequence: CASSVGWGHKNTEAFF. DNA for the CDR3: TGTGCCAGCAGCGTAGGGTGGGGACACAAGAACACTGAAGCTTTCTTT.

The gene calls are TRBV24-1 and TRBJ1-5, with a tentative D call TRBD1 (6 bases). Trimming removed 6 bases from V and 2 bases from J, with 7 bases in between. The length of the CDR3 is 13 residues. Looked up from germline, CDR1 is KGHDR and CDR2 is SFDVKD. For the CDR3, the DNA is TGTGCCACCAGTCGACAGGGCAATCAGCCCCAGCATTTT. This sequence encodes CATSRQGNQPQHF.

This sequence joins TRBV27 and TRBJ1-6; a possible D gene is TRBD1 (6 bases). The CDR3 consists of 15 residues. In germline, CDR1 is MNHEY, CDR2 SMNVEV (reference sequence). V was clipped by 3 bases and J by 10 bases, with 16 bases between them. CDR3 sequence reads: CASSFGTFDASPLHF. CDR3 DNA sequence: TGTGCCAGCAGTTTCGGGACATTTGACGCCTCACCCCTCCACTTT.

This clone has only a few counts. The gene calls are TRBV19 and TRBJ1-6, with TRBD1 matching over 7 bases. The CDR3 loop spans 13 amino acids. V lost 11 bases and J lost 7; bases outside the gene matches: 8. Per the germline V gene, CDR1 is LNHDA and CDR2 is SQIVND (reference sequence). This chain's CDR3 is CASGGSGNSPLHF. The CDR3, as DNA: TGTGCCTCAGGGGGGTCCGGCAATTCACCCCTCCACTTT.

This sequence joins TRBV28 and TRBJ2-1; 11 nucleotides line up with TRBD2. Germline CDR1 and CDR2: MDHEN and SYDVKM. V gave up 5 bases and J gave up 0 bases; unmatched junction bases: 6. CDR3 length: 17 amino acids. The CDR3: CASSPSTSGSSYNEQFF. The CDR3 bases are TGTGCCAGCAGTCCCAGTACTAGCGGGAGCTCCTACAATGAGCAGTTCTTC.

The chain joins TRBV5-4 to TRBJ2-1, with 12 bases fitting TRBD2. Germline V lookup: CDR1 SGHNT, CDR2 YYREEE (reference sequence). The junction had 5 bases not matched to a gene; V was cut back by 3 bases and J by 7 bases. The CDR3 contains 15 residues. The CDR3 reads CASSYGLAGFNEQFF. In DNA, the CDR3 is TGTGCCAGCAGCTATGGACTAGCGGGGTTTAATGAGCAGTTCTTC.